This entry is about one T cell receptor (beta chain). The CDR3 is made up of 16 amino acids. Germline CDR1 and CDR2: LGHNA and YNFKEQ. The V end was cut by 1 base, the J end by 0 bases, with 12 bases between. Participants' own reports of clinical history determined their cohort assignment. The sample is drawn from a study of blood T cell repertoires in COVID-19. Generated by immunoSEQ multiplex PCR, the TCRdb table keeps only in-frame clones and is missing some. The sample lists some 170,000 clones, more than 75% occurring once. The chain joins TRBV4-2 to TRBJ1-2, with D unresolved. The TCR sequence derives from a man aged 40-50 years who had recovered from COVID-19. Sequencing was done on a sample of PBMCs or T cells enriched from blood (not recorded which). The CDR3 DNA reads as TGTGCCAGCAGCCAAGGATTTAGTGAACCTAACTATGGCTACACCTTC. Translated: CASSQGFSEPNYGYTF.